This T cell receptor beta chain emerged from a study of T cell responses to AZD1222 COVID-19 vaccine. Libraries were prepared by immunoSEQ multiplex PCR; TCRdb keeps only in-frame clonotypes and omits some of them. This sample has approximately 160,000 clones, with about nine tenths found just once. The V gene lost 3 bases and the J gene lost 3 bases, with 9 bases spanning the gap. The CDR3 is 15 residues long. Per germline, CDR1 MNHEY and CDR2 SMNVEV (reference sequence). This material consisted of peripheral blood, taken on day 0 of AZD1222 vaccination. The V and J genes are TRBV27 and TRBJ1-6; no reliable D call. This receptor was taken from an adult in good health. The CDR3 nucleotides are TGTGCCAGCAGTTTGGGGTCCGTCTATAATTCACCCCTCCACTTT. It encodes CASSLGSVYNSPLHF.